These T cell receptor beta chains were read from a single sample in a study of graft-versus-host responses after intestinal transplantation. The antigens of these receptors remain unknown. Assay: immunoSEQ multiplex PCR; the TCRdb copy retains only in-frame clones and omits some. The data show about 100,000 clones, with roughly 87% seen just once and roughly 0.95% held by the top ten. The sequencing used unstimulated CD4+ T cells sorted from spleen or lymph node cells, collected before transplant. The receptors were sampled from a human donor who was the organ donor for an intestinal transplant. Both conserved end residues are part of each CDR3. Fields, in order: J gene, clone size, D gene, V gene, CDR3 DNA, CDR3 protein. D genes are given only for firm matches. Clone size, where shown, is once, few, many, or a class for clones that have expanded.

TRBJ1-2 | once | TRBD1 | TRBV7-9 | TGTGCCAGCAGTCAACAGGGGGATGGCTACACCTTC | CASSQQGDGYTF
TRBJ2-3 | . | TRBD2 | TRBV15 | TGTGCCACCAGCCTCGGACTAGCGGGGACAGATACGCAGTATTTT | CATSLGLAGTDTQYF
TRBJ2-7 | . | . | TRBV25-1 | TGTGCCAGCAGTGCATTCGCCGACGGTATCTACGAGCAGTACTTC | CASSAFADGIYEQYF
TRBJ1-1 | . | . | TRBV5-5 | TGTGCCAGCAGCTGGGGGGTTACAGGGATCGGGGCTTTCTTT | CASSWGVTGIGAFF
TRBJ2-3 | . | . | TRBV5-1 | TGCGCCAGCAGGCCCGGACAGATCACAGATACGCAGTATTTT | CASRPGQITDTQYF
TRBJ1-6 | . | . | TRBV14 | TGTGCCAGCAGCCAAGGTACAGGTATCTCACCCCTCCACTTT | CASSQGTGISPLHF
TRBJ2-3 | . | . | TRBV5-1 | TGCGCCAGCAGCTTGGATGTCAGCACAGATACGCAGTATTTT | CASSLDVSTDTQYF
TRBJ2-3 | . | . | TRBV5-1 | TGCGCCAGCAGCTTGGAAAAGGGAAGAGGCGATACGCAGTATTTT | CASSLEKGRGDTQYF
TRBJ1-5 | . | . | TRBV2 | TGTGCCAGCAGTGGATCGGGACCCTTCGGGCGCAATCAGCCCCAGCATTTT | CASSGSGPFGRNQPQHF
TRBJ1-4 | . | . | TRBV19 | TGTGCCAGTAGCCGATCACTGGACAGCGAAAAACTGTTTTTT | CASSRSLDSEKLFF
TRBJ1-1 | . | . | TRBV7-9 | TGTGCCAGCAGCTTAGCCTCGGGGACTGAAGCTTTCTTT | CASSLASGTEAFF
TRBJ2-1 | . | TRBD2 | TRBV4-1 | TGCGCCAGCAGCCAAGATCCATTAGCGGGGGCCTATGAGCAGTTCTTC | CASSQDPLAGAYEQFF
TRBJ2-7 | . | TRBD2 | TRBV7-2 | TGTGCCAGCAGCGCTAGCGGGGGGGCCGCGGCCTACGAGCAGTACTTC | CASSASGGAAAYEQYF
TRBJ1-2 | . | TRBD1 | TRBV6-5 | TGTGCCAGCAGTTCCGGGACAGGGGGCGATAACTATGGCTACACCTTC | CASSSGTGGDNYGYTF
TRBJ2-6 | . | . | TRBV28 | TGTGCCAGCAGTTCAATGCGGTCCTCTGGGGCCAACGTCCTGACTTTC | CASSSMRSSGANVLTF
TRBJ2-1 | . | . | TRBV7-6 | TGTGCCAGCAACCCACTGCGGGCCGATCAGTTCTTC | CASNPLRADQFF
TRBJ1-5 | medium-sized | . | TRBV5-6 | TGTGCCAGCAGCTTGGGGGGGTTTCGCAATCAGCCCCAGCATTTT | CASSLGGFRNQPQHF
TRBJ2-7 | . | . | TRBV7-8 | TGTGCCAGCAGCTCGTACGGACGGAACATGCGATTCTACGAGCAGTACTTC | CASSSYGRNMRFYEQYF
TRBJ2-2 | . | . | TRBV30 | TGTGCCTGGAGTACACGACTAACCGGGGAGCTGTTTTTT | CAWSTRLTGELFF
TRBJ2-5 | . | . | TRBV4-1 | TGCGCCAGCAGCCAGGATGGGACATTCCAAGAGACCCAGTACTTC | CASSQDGTFQETQYF
TRBJ1-5 | . | . | TRBV7-2 | TGTGCCAGCAGCTTAGACCGCCAGCCCCAGCATTTT | CASSLDRQPQHF
TRBJ2-2 | . | . | TRBV10-3 | TGTGCCATCAGTGGGGTTTCCGGGGAGCTGTTTTTT | CAISGVSGELFF
TRBJ2-7 | . | . | TRBV5-1 | TGCGCCAGCAGCTTGGGAGGGGCGATCCTAAGCGAGCAGTACTTC | CASSLGGAILSEQYF
TRBJ2-7 | once | TRBD1 | TRBV28 | TGTGCCAGCAGTGGGCCCTCGGGACAGGGATCCTACGAGCAGTACTTC | CASSGPSGQGSYEQYF
TRBJ2-7 | few | . | TRBV28 | TGTGCCAGCAGACTGGACAGCCTGGGCTCCTACGAGCAGTACTTC | CASRLDSLGSYEQYF
TRBJ2-7 | . | TRBD1 | TRBV2 | TGTGCCAGCAGTGAACGCACAGGGGGTTCCTACGAGCAGTACTTC | CASSERTGGSYEQYF
TRBJ2-3 | . | TRBD2 | TRBV13 | TGTGCCAGCAGCTCGTTAGCGGGCATTAGCACAGATACGCAGTATTTT | CASSSLAGISTDTQYF
TRBJ1-3 | few | . | TRBV10-3 | TGTGCCATCAGTGGGACAGTTTCCTCTGGAAACACCATATATTTT | CAISGTVSSGNTIYF
TRBJ1-1 | . | . | TRBV7-2 | TGTGCCAGCAGCTCCAGAGGTCGGGCTGGGAACACTGAAGCTTTCTTT | CASSSRGRAGNTEAFF
TRBJ1-2 | . | . | TRBV9 | TGTGCCAGCAGCGTCCTCCAGGGTGGGGGCTACACCTTC | CASSVLQGGGYTF
TRBJ2-4 | . | . | TRBV5-1 | TGCGCCAGCAGCTTTAATCGTCTAGGGCAGTCCAAAAACATTCAGTACTTC | CASSFNRLGQSKNIQYF
TRBJ2-3 | . | TRBD1 | TRBV6-1 | TGTGCCAGCAGTGAAAGACAGGGAAGGTTCACAGATACGCAGTATTTT | CASSERQGRFTDTQYF
TRBJ1-5 | . | . | TRBV28 | TGTGCCAGCAGTTTGGGTGTGTCTTTCCAGCCCCAGCATTTT | CASSLGVSFQPQHF
TRBJ1-2 | . | TRBD1 | TRBV6-1 | TGTGCCAGCAGTGATGCGGACAGGGCACTCGGAGGCTACACCTTC | CASSDADRALGGYTF
TRBJ1-4 | . | . | TRBV28 | TGTGCCAGCAGTTGTACTTTGGGGGGGGACTGTGAAAAACTGTTTTTT | CASSCTLGGDCEKLFF
TRBJ2-1 | once | . | TRBV7-8 | TGTGCCAGCAGCTTAGAAGGAGGTGAGCAGTTCTTC | CASSLEGGEQFF
TRBJ2-5 | once | TRBD2 | TRBV10-2 | TGCGCCAGCAGTGATGTGACTAGCGGGGGTCCTAGGTACTTC | CASSDVTSGGPRYF
TRBJ1-5 | once | TRBD1 | TRBV6-1 | TGTGCCAGCAGGGGGGACAGTGGGGGTCAGCCCCAGCATTTT | CASRGDSGGQPQHF
TRBJ1-3 | few | . | TRBV5-8 | TGTGCCAGCAGCTTTTACAGTGCGGACACCATATATTTT | CASSFYSADTIYF
TRBJ1-2 | . | TRBD1 | TRBV18 | TGTGCCAGCTCACCATCCGGGGGGACAGACTCGTATGGCTACACCTTC | CASSPSGGTDSYGYTF
TRBJ1-1 | . | . | TRBV30 | TGTGCCTGGAGTGCCAAAGGCGTGAACAGTGGTTCGTGGAACACTGAAGCTTTCTTT | CAWSAKGVNSGSWNTEAFF
TRBJ1-1 | . | . | TRBV21-1 | TGTGCCAGCAGCATCAAACAATGCGGGGAGGGGGACACTGAAGCTTTCTTT | CASSIKQCGEGDTEAFF
TRBJ2-1 | . | TRBD1 | TRBV6-1 | TGTGCCAGCAGTGTGGACAGGATATCCTACAATGAGCAGTTCTTC | CASSVDRISYNEQFF
TRBJ2-1 | . | TRBD2 | TRBV9 | TGTGCCAGCAGCTCCAGCCGGACTAGCGGGAACAATGAGCAGTTCTTC | CASSSSRTSGNNEQFF
TRBJ1-3 | few | . | TRBV4-1 | TGCGCCAGCAGCCAAGGGACAGCTACGGCTGGAAACACCATATATTTT | CASSQGTATAGNTIYF
TRBJ1-2 | few | . | TRBV10-2 | TGCGCCAGCAGTGAGCAACGGGGCAGCGCTTATGGCTACACCTTC | CASSEQRGSAYGYTF
TRBJ2-1 | once | . | TRBV9 | TGTGCCAGCAGCGTACGAGACGGGGACTGGAGCCACAATGAGCAGTTCTTC | CASSVRDGDWSHNEQFF